This paragraph covers one TCR beta chain sequence. The antigen is undetermined. The data belong to a study of shared clonotypes between healthy human individuals. For the study at large: Per donor, CD8 memory used one plate, CD8 naive used two, CD4 memory used three and CD4 naive used three. Whole-study findings and limits: The study generally estimated greater richness for naive than memory subsets. Clonotypes shared by all four sorted-subset donors had higher generation probabilities than non-shared clonotypes.

The length of the CDR3 is 17 residues. Trimming cost V 5 bases and J 1 base; bases outside gene matches: 4. Germline V gene data show CDR1 as SGHAT and CDR2 as FQNNGV. For sorted subsets, approximately 0.2 ug DNA per replicate equaled some 27,000 T cell genomes. Method: immunoSEQ multiplex PCR; TCRdb's copy keeps in-frame clones and lacks some. The sample has roughly 1.5 million clones, approximately 98% seen once. The chain uses TRBV11-2 and TRBJ2-6; TRBD1 aligns across 11 bases. This clonotype was sampled from a man between 25 and 39 years old in good health. Input material: naive CD4+ T cells sorted from blood. The sample's subset: CD45RA+ positively selected. CDR3 residues: CASSPRDRGSGANVLTF. CDR3 nucleotides: TGTGCCAGCAGCCCCCGGGACAGGGGGTCTGGGGCCAACGTCCTGACTTTC.